Detailed here is one T cell receptor (beta chain). What it binds is not known. The sample is drawn from a study of Ad26.COV2.S vaccination and SARS-CoV-2 variants. This sample's treatment: 15 to 20 received Ad26.COV2.S at low or high dose, single or two shots; a few received placebo; per-sample allocation not given. Sampling was done on day 63 after the first vaccine or placebo injection. An adult donor aged 18-55 years was enrolled in Boston. This vaccine is an Ad26 vector that expresses the Wuhan-strain SARS-CoV-2 spike. Study-wide findings and caveats: Non-spike TCR breadth was similar in vaccine and placebo recipients.

Produced via immunoSEQ multiplex PCR; TCRdb's table is partial and in-frame only. Among some 480,000 clones listed, 87% were seen once. Sequencing was performed on peripheral blood, taken in a trial of Ad26.COV2.S vaccine versus placebo. This receptor was identified in a person aged 18 to 59 who received the Ad26.COV2.S COVID-19 vaccine or a placebo.

Here the CDR3 DNA reads TGTGCCAGCAGTTATCGGCAGGGTTGGAATGAGCAGTTCTTC. Translating it yields CASSYRQGWNEQFF. The chain is built from TRBV6-5 and TRBJ2-1; a possible D gene is TRBD1 (5 bases). The CDR3 contains 14 residues. Trimming took off 3 bases at V and 7 bases at J, with 13 bases between the two ends. Germline assignment: CDR1 MNHEY and CDR2 SVGAGI.